A single sample gave rise to the 11 T cell receptor beta chains below, sequenced in a study of chemoradiotherapy in HPV16-positive cancers. This table comes from immunoSEQ multiplex PCR, and its TCRdb copy is limited to in-frame clones, with some not included. The table records 20,000 or so clones, about 90% of them present only once. The sample here was blood, taken from a patient who underwent chemoradiotherapy. The receptors were sampled from a human donor with HPV-associated anogenital cancer.

The V call is TRBV6-1, the J call TRBJ2-7, with D perhaps TRBD1 or TRBD2 (6 bases each). Per the germline V gene, CDR1 is MNHNS and CDR2 is SASEGT. V was pared by 4 bases and J by 5 bases, with 24 bases between. The CDR3 is 17 residues long. CDR3 region: CASSAGAENPTSHEQYF. CDR3 coding DNA: TGTGCCAGCAGTGCAGGGGCGGAGAACCCTACTAGCCACGAGCAGTACTTC.

The chain has TRBV7-2 and TRBJ1-1, with no clear D. CDR3 length: 13 residues. The germline gives CDR1 SGHTA, CDR2 FQGNSA. V was trimmed by 5 bases and J by 7 bases, leaving 14 bases between them. Here the CDR3 reads CASSRDGIGEAFF. The CDR3 DNA reads as TGTGCCAGCAGCCGGGATGGTATCGGTGAAGCTTTCTTT.

DNA for the CDR3: TGTGCCTGGGGACTAGCGGGGGGAGAGACCCAGTACTTC. Protein product: CAWGLAGGETQYF. The J gene is TRBJ2-5, the V gene TRBV30; 14 nucleotides align to TRBD2. With 5 bases clipped from V and 4 bases from J, the junction kept 0 bases outside the gene matches. Germline assignment: CDR1 GTSNPN and CDR2 SVGIG (reference sequence). This CDR3 comprises 13 residues.

The chain carries TRBV5-6 and TRBJ2-5; the D is unclear. V lost 1 base and J lost 10, with 17 bases in between. Germline CDR1 reads SGHDT; CDR2 reads YYEEEE. CDR3 length: 14 amino acids. CDR3 region: CASSLSNSPRVQYF. DNA for the CDR3: TGTGCCAGCAGCTTGTCGAATTCGCCCAGAGTCCAGTACTTC. Combining the CDR3 with reference TRBV5-6 and TRBJ2-5 gives the whole variable domain DAGVTQSPTHLIKTRGQQVTLRCSPKSGHDTVSWYQQALGQGPQFIFQYYEEEERQRGNFPDRFSGHQFPNYSSELNVNALLLGDSALYLCASSLSNSPRVQYFGPGTRLLVL.

The V call is TRBV4-3, the J call TRBJ1-4; no clear D. V was trimmed by 3 bases and J by 7 bases, leaving 9 bases between them. This CDR3 spans 13 amino acids. Germline loops: CDR1 LGHNA, CDR2 YSLEER. In nucleotides, the CDR3 is TGCGCCAGCAGCCACCCGAGAGGTGAAAAACTGTTTTTT. Protein product: CASSHPRGEKLFF.

This sequence joins TRBV6-1 and TRBJ2-2; D is unresolved. V was pared by 1 base and J by 7 bases, with 4 bases between. Germline V gene sequence: CDR1 MNHNS, CDR2 SASEGT. This CDR3 contains 12 residues. The CDR3 loop reads CASSEDGGELFF. The CDR3 nucleotides are TGTGCCAGCAGTGAAGACGGCGGGGAGCTGTTTTTT.

The V and J genes are TRBV4-3 and TRBJ2-1; TRBD2 matches at 14 bases. The CDR3 is made up of 18 amino acids. Unmatched junction bases numbered 10, after V lost 1 base and J lost 8 bases. Germline values: CDR1 LGHNA, CDR2 YSLEER. CDR3 DNA sequence: TGCGCCAGCAGCCAAGGCGGAGTAGCGACTAGCGGGAGGGATGAGCAGTTCTTC. It yields the protein CASSQGGVATSGRDEQFF.

V and J are TRBV7-2 and TRBJ2-3; the match to TRBD1 covers 9 bases. V was clipped by 4 bases and J by 5 bases; unmatched bases: 7. Germline assignment: CDR1 SGHTA and CDR2 FQGNSA. This CDR3 is 15 amino acids long. The DNA of the CDR3 is TGTGCCAGCAGCTCCTACAGGGGGCAGGGAGATACGCAGTATTTT. It translates to CASSSYRGQGDTQYF.

This rearrangement joins TRBV7-8 to TRBJ2-3; 9 nucleotides agree with TRBD2. The CDR3 has 15 residues. The ends lost 3 bases at V and 1 base at J; junction bases unmatched: 2. Germline values: CDR1 SGHVS, CDR2 FQNEAQ. As DNA, the CDR3 is TGTGCCAGCAGCTTCTGGACTAGCGGCACAGATACGCAGTATTTT. Encoded protein: CASSFWTSGTDTQYF.

This chain joins TRBV9 and TRBJ2-6; 9 nucleotides align to TRBD1. Germline values: CDR1 SGDLS, CDR2 YYNGEE. This CDR3 has 14 residues. V lost 3 bases and J lost 6; bases outside the gene matches: 1. CDR3 bases: TGTGCCAGCAGCGGGACAGGGGAGGCCAACGTCCTGACTTTC. Translated, it gives CASSGTGEANVLTF.

This clone occurred once. The rearrangement links TRBV5-4 to TRBJ1-2, with 7 bases identical to TRBD1. Germline V gene sequence: CDR1 SGHNT, CDR2 YYREEE (reference sequence). The ends lost 5 bases at V and 3 bases at J; junction bases unmatched: 10. CDR3 length: 15 residues. The CDR3 loop is CASRGSGGGDYGYTF. Written as DNA, the CDR3 is TGTGCCAGCAGGGGTTCCGGAGGGGGCGACTATGGCTACACCTTC.